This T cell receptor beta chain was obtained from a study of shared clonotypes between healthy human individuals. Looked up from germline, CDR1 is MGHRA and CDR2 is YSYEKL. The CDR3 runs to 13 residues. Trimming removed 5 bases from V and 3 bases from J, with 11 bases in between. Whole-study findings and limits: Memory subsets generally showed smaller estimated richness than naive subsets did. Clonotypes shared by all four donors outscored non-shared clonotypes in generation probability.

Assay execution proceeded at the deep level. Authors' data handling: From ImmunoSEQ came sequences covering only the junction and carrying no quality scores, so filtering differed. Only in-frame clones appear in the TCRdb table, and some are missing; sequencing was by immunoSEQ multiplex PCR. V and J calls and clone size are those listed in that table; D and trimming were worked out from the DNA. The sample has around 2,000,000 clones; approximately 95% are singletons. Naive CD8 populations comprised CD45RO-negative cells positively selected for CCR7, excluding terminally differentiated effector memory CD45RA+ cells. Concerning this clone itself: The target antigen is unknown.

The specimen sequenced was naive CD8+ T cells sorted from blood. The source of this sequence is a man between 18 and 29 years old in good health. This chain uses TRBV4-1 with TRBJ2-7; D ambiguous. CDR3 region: CASSSAGNYEQYF. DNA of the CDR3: TGCGCCAGCAGCTCAGCAGGTAACTACGAGCAGTACTTC.